This is a list of T cell receptor beta chains from one sample in a study of OX40 agonist ivuxolimab in advanced cancers. Some clones are missing from TCRdb's copy, which holds only in-frame ones; the method was immunoSEQ multiplex PCR. The sample has about 150,000 clones, roughly nine tenths seen once; the top ten hold approximately 1%. This specimen was CD4+ or CD8+ T cells sorted from blood, taken in a trial of the OX40 agonist ivuxolimab. All receptors come from an adult with an advanced solid tumor such as melanoma, head and neck, liver or kidney cancer. The CDR3 runs from the conserved cysteine through the conserved F or W. D genes are given only for firm matches. Size is stated for part of the rows, as once, few or many counts, or as a class when the clone is expanded.

- - TRBJ2-5 TRBV19 CASSMGRRQETQYF TGTGCCAGTAGTATGGGCAGGCGACAAGAGACCCAGTACTTC
- - TRBJ2-1 TRBV29-1 CSVASHEQFF TGCAGCGTTGCCTCCCATGAGCAGTTCTTC
TRBD1 - TRBJ1-1 TRBV18 CASSPLDRGGAEAFF TGTGCCAGCTCACCACTCGACAGGGGTGGCGCTGAAGCTTTCTTT
- - TRBJ2-6 TRBV27 CASSLNGDRANVLTF TGTGCCAGCAGTTTAAATGGGGACAGGGCCAACGTCCTGACTTTC
- few TRBJ1-2 TRBV27 CASTSSLEGPGYTF TGTGCCAGCACTTCCTCTCTGGAGGGTCCTGGCTACACCTTC
- - TRBJ2-4 TRBV6-5 CASSYGAGPGNIQYF TGTGCCAGCAGTTACGGGGCGGGTCCGGGGAACATTCAGTACTTC
- - TRBJ1-4 TRBV5-1 CASSDTGQLNEKLFF TGCGCCAGCAGTGACACAGGTCAGCTTAATGAAAAACTGTTTTTT
- once TRBJ2-2 TRBV28 CATAGPGHVTGELFF TGTGCCACCGCGGGCCCAGGCCATGTGACCGGGGAGCTGTTTTTT
TRBD2 - TRBJ2-5 TRBV9 CASSAGTSDQETQYF TGTGCCAGCAGCGCCGGGACTAGCGACCAAGAGACCCAGTACTTC
- - TRBJ2-7 TRBV7-2 CASSLVGGTYEQYF TGTGCCAGCAGCTTAGTAGGTGGGACCTACGAGCAGTACTTC
- - TRBJ2-5 TRBV9 CASSRGGQETQYF TGTGCCAGCAGCCGAGGGGGCCAAGAGACCCAGTACTTC
- - TRBJ1-1 TRBV18 CASSINRAETEAFF TGTGCCAGCTCGATAAACAGGGCGGAAACTGAAGCTTTCTTT
TRBD1 - TRBJ2-7 TRBV13 CASSLLDRAVGWGYEQYF TGTGCCAGCAGCTTACTTGACAGGGCCGTGGGGTGGGGCTACGAGCAGTACTTC
- - TRBJ1-2 TRBV6-1 CASSGLGAERTYGYTF TGTGCCAGCAGTGGATTAGGGGCGGAGAGAACCTATGGCTACACCTTC
- - TRBJ1-4 TRBV6-1 CASKLQGYEKLFF TGTGCCAGCAAATTGCAGGGCTATGAAAAACTGTTTTTT
- - TRBJ1-2 TRBV5-4 CASSLIRGDNYGYTF TGTGCCAGCAGCCTTATCAGGGGAGACAACTATGGCTACACCTTC
- once TRBJ2-3 TRBV9 CASSVAGRSRTDTQYF TGTGCCAGCAGCGTAGCTGGAAGGAGCCGCACAGATACGCAGTATTTT
- once TRBJ1-5 TRBV28 CASSLARDNNQPQHF TGTGCCAGCAGTTTAGCCCGGGACAACAATCAGCCCCAGCATTTT
TRBD1 - TRBJ2-7 TRBV2 CASGRQGRGEQCF TGTGCCAGCGGTAGACAGGGGCGAGGTGAGCAGTGCTTC
- once TRBJ1-5 TRBV5-6 CASSLAQETNQPQHF TGTGCCAGCAGCTTGGCGCAGGAAACCAATCAGCCCCAGCATTTT
- - TRBJ1-1 TRBV6-5 CASSSPGRAGWRAFF TGTGCCAGCAGTTCCCCAGGCAGGGCCGGATGGCGAGCTTTCTTT
- - TRBJ1-2 TRBV2 CASSEALTGSNYGYTF TGTGCCAGCAGTGAAGCGCTTACAGGGAGTAACTATGGCTACACCTTC
- once TRBJ1-1 TRBV27 CASSFLENTEAFF TGTGCCAGCAGTTTCTTGGAGAACACTGAAGCTTTCTTT
- - TRBJ2-7 TRBV10-3 CAISEDFYTSTGQYF TGTGCCATCAGTGAGGACTTCTATACCTCTACCGGGCAGTACTTC
TRBD2 - TRBJ2-1 TRBV14 CASSPGTSGRTRNEQFF TGTGCCAGCAGCCCTGGGACTAGCGGGAGAACGAGGAATGAGCAGTTCTTC
TRBD2 - TRBJ2-3 TRBV7-3 CASSPGTSGTTDTQYF TGTGCCAGCAGCCCGGGGACTAGCGGGACCACAGATACGCAGTATTTT
- - TRBJ2-5 TRBV5-1 CASNFDRETQYF TGCGCCAGCAACTTTGACCGGGAGACCCAGTACTTC
- - TRBJ2-7 TRBV14 CASSQENRYEQYF TGTGCCAGCAGCCAAGAGAATCGCTACGAGCAGTACTTC
- - TRBJ2-1 TRBV5-1 CASSLMATGNGNEQFF TGCGCCAGCAGCTTGATGGCAACGGGTAACGGGAATGAGCAGTTCTTC
- - TRBJ1-1 TRBV28 CASSLRTPNTEAFF TGTGCCAGCAGTTTGAGGACACCAAACACTGAAGCTTTCTTT
- - TRBJ2-7 TRBV28 CASSLLPPGLGTYEQYF TGTGCCAGCAGTTTACTCCCTCCGGGACTTGGGACCTACGAGCAGTACTTC
TRBD1 - TRBJ2-1 TRBV7-3 CASSTGGIDEQFF TGTGCCAGCAGTACAGGGGGTATCGATGAGCAGTTCTTC
- - TRBJ1-2 TRBV7-9 CASSFGAGGTPYGYTF TGTGCCAGCAGCTTTGGGGCAGGAGGGACCCCCTATGGCTACACCTTC
TRBD2 - TRBJ2-1 TRBV5-6 CASSREVASGENEQFF TGTGCCAGCAGCCGGGAGGTGGCTAGCGGTGAGAATGAGCAGTTCTTC
- - TRBJ2-1 TRBV27 CASIPLGYNEQFF TGTGCCAGCATTCCTCTAGGTTACAATGAGCAGTTCTTC
TRBD2 - TRBJ2-5 TRBV5-1 CASRDTSVETQYF TGCGCCAGCAGAGATACTAGCGTAGAGACCCAGTACTTC
TRBD2 - TRBJ2-7 TRBV11-2 CASSLDEAGGGHEQYF TGTGCCAGCAGCTTAGATGAGGCGGGAGGAGGCCACGAGCAGTACTTC
- - TRBJ2-5 TRBV10-3 CAIQASEPPQYF TGTGCCATCCAGGCTAGCGAGCCGCCCCAGTACTTC
TRBD2 - TRBJ2-7 TRBV28 CAAGSGASGSLDEQYF TGTGCCGCGGGATCGGGGGCTAGCGGGAGTCTGGACGAGCAGTACTTC
TRBD1 few TRBJ1-1 TRBV2 CASRADRVGTEAFF TGTGCCAGCAGGGCGGACAGGGTCGGCACTGAAGCTTTCTTT
- - TRBJ1-3 TRBV6-5 CASSYSGESVGNTIYF TGTGCCAGCAGTTACTCGGGGGAATCGGTTGGAAACACCATATATTTT
- - TRBJ2-3 TRBV11-3 CASSLGRGKSTDTQYF TGTGCCAGCAGCTTAGGAAGGGGGAAGAGCACAGATACGCAGTATTTT
TRBD1 - TRBJ1-5 TRBV6-6 CASDPGGSGNQPQHF TGTGCCAGCGATCCAGGGGGATCGGGCAATCAGCCCCAGCATTTT
- - TRBJ1-4 TRBV5-6 CASSLFGTTNEKLFF TGTGCCAGCAGCTTGTTCGGGACTACCAATGAAAAACTGTTTTTT
- - TRBJ1-5 TRBV7-8 CASSLGVGNQPQHF TGTGCCAGCAGCTTAGGAGTGGGAAATCAGCCCCAGCATTTT
- - TRBJ2-1 TRBV10-3 CAISPIRDSLDNEQFF TGTGCCATCAGTCCTATACGGGACTCTCTCGACAATGAGCAGTTCTTC
TRBD1 - TRBJ2-3 TRBV18 CASSPMAGGRTDTQYF TGTGCCAGCTCACCAATGGCAGGGGGCCGGACAGATACGCAGTATTTT
- few TRBJ2-1 TRBV11-1 CASSLSWEQFF TGTGCCAGCAGCCTTTCATGGGAGCAGTTCTTC
TRBD2 - TRBJ2-5 TRBV7-2 CASSPSGTRETQYF TGTGCCAGCAGCCCCAGCGGGACTAGAGAGACCCAGTACTTC
- - TRBJ2-7 TRBV28 CASSLTTPLEQYF TGTGCCAGCAGTTTAACAACCCCTCTCGAGCAGTACTTC
TRBD1 - TRBJ1-1 TRBV15 CATSGRDRSLLDTEAFF TGTGCCACCAGCGGCCGGGACAGGAGTTTGCTAGACACTGAAGCTTTCTTT
- - TRBJ1-1 TRBV7-2 CASSFDRLEAFF TGTGCCAGCAGCTTCGACAGATTAGAAGCTTTCTTT
TRBD2 - TRBJ2-7 TRBV5-1 CASSREGPYEQYF TGCGCCAGCAGCAGGGAGGGACCCTACGAGCAGTACTTC
TRBD2 - TRBJ2-1 TRBV18 CASSPLEREGLNEQFF TGTGCCAGCTCACCGCTCGAGCGGGAGGGACTCAATGAGCAGTTCTTC
- - TRBJ2-7 TRBV18 CASSDSGGNYEQYF TGTGCCAGCTCCGACTCTGGGGGGAACTACGAGCAGTACTTC
TRBD1 - TRBJ2-5 TRBV7-3 CASSLDRGQVETQYF TGTGCCAGCAGCCTAGACAGGGGCCAAGTAGAGACCCAGTACTTC